This T cell receptor (beta chain) was identified in a study of CD8 T cells in Susac syndrome. Overall study results and limits: Maximal CD8+ clonal expansion in Susac was observed within TEMRA cells and among active patients.

In regard to this clonotype: Antigen specificity is unknown.

Reverse transcription of about 0.45 to 1 ug RNA was carried out with random hexamers. From the immunoSEQ multiplex PCR reads, TCRdb called clonotypes with MiXCR, one entry per CDR3 protein. The sample yields 95,000 to 150,000 distinct CDR3 sequences, 85% to 95% seen once. The sequence derives from a human donor with Susac syndrome. The sequencing input was CD8+ T cells from PBMCs.

The CDR3 spells CASSYHRGEWSPLHF. The CDR3 region has the DNA TGTGCCAGCAGTTATCACAGGGGGGAATGGTCACCCCTCCACTTT. The chain uses TRBV6-5 and TRBJ1-6; 8 nucleotides align to TRBD1. V was clipped by 3 bases and J by 10 bases; unmatched bases: 8. CDR3 size: 15 residues. Germline CDR1 reads MNHEY; CDR2 reads SVGAGI.